The 11 T cell receptor beta chains below come from one sample, sequenced in a study of CD8+ T cells in alopecia areata. RNA was isolated and reverse transcribed to cDNA, the sequencing template. Produced via immunoSEQ multiplex PCR; TCRdb's table is partial and in-frame only. The sample holds 37,000 or so clones, around half seen once. Sorting of CD4+ cells into CD25+CD127- cells was carried out for a few patients. The sequenced material came from CD4+ Tregs sorted from blood. The receptors originated from a human donor with alopecia areata.

This clone is categorized as medium-sized (0.01 to 0.1%). The V call is TRBV28, the J call TRBJ2-7; 7 bases are a match to TRBD1. CDR3 length: 16 amino acids. The junction had 14 bases not matched to a gene; V was cut back by 6 bases and J by 3 bases. The germline CDR1 and CDR2 sequences are MDHEN and SYDVKM. CDR3 sequence (DNA): TGTGCCAGCAGCCTACCCCGACAGGGCCGGGGCTACGAGCAGTACTTC. Translated: CASSLPRQGRGYEQYF.

This chain joins TRBV5-1 and TRBJ2-3; TRBD2 agrees at 11 bases. Germline V gene data show CDR1 as SGHRS and CDR2 as YFSETQ. V gave up 4 bases and J gave up 1 base; unmatched junction bases: 2. The CDR3 consists of 15 residues. The CDR3 here is CASSGSGGGTDTQYF. The CDR3 DNA is TGCGCCAGCAGCGGTAGCGGGGGGGGCACAGATACGCAGTATTTT. Using reference TRBV5-1 and TRBJ2-3 for the parts outside the CDR3, the full variable domain is KAGVTQTPRYLIKTRGQQVTLSCSPISGHRSVSWYQQTPGQGLQFLFEYFSETQRNKGNFPGRFSGRQFSNSRSEMNVSTLELGDSALYLCASSGSGGGTDTQYFGPGTRLTVL.

The DNA of the CDR3 is TGTGCCAGCAGCCCAGGGTCAGGGAACATTCAGTACTTC. As protein: CASSPGSGNIQYF. The chain links TRBV5-4 to TRBJ2-4; possible D gene TRBD1, 5 bases. This CDR3 region has 13 residues. The V and J ends lost 4 bases and 7 bases respectively, with 12 bases between them. Germline V lookup: CDR1 SGHNT, CDR2 YYREEE (reference sequence).

The chain couples TRBV12-5 to TRBJ2-3; tentatively, D is TRBD1 (6 bases). Germline V gene data show CDR1 as LGHNT and CDR2 as FRNRAP. Trimming took 6 bases from V and 1 from J, leaving 8 bases between them. CDR3 length equals 13 residues. The CDR3 protein is CASGSGGTDTQYF. CDR3 DNA sequence: TGTGCTAGTGGCTCAGGGGGCACAGATACGCAGTATTTT.

The chain joins TRBV7-2 to TRBJ2-7, with D uncertain. This CDR3 comprises 14 residues. Trimming took off 2 bases at V and 2 bases at J, with 10 bases between the two ends. CDR1 SGHTA and CDR2 FQGNSA come from the germline V gene. The chain's CDR3 is CASSLLGSAYEQYF. The CDR3 nucleotides are TGTGCCAGCAGCTTACTCGGCAGTGCCTACGAGCAGTACTTC.

This clone appeared a single time. The rearrangement joins TRBV9 to TRBJ2-2; TRBD1 aligns across 8 bases. This CDR3 has 16 residues. V was clipped by 4 bases and J by 0 bases; unmatched bases: 5. CDR1 and CDR2 from the germline V gene are SGDLS and YYNGEE. The CDR3 loop reads CASSYRRGPNTGELFF. The CDR3 DNA reads as TGTGCCAGCAGCTACCGCAGGGGGCCGAACACCGGGGAGCTGTTTTTT. Using reference TRBV9 and TRBJ2-2 for the parts outside the CDR3, the full variable domain is DSGVTQTPKHLITATGQRVTLRCSPRSGDLSVYWYQQSLDQGLQFLIQYYNGEERAKGNILERFSAQQFPDLHSELNLSSLELGDSALYFCASSYRRGPNTGELFFGEGSRLTVL.

V and J are TRBV5-4 and TRBJ2-5; D is unclear. V shed 4 bases and J shed 2 bases, with 12 bases lying between them. Germline values: CDR1 SGHNT, CDR2 YYREEE (reference sequence). The CDR3 is 14 residues long. CDR3 in amino acids: CASSTVKGQETQYF. The DNA of the CDR3 is TGTGCCAGCAGCACCGTAAAGGGTCAAGAGACCCAGTACTTC.

The chain is built from TRBV5-1 and TRBJ2-1; no definite D call. The CDR3 runs to 13 residues. CDR1 is SGHRS and CDR2 is YFSETQ in the germline V gene. Trimming took off 0 bases at V and 7 bases at J, with 8 bases between the two ends. For the CDR3, the DNA is TGCGCCAGCAGCTTGGTTCTCGGGAATGAGCAGTTCTTC. This codes for CASSLVLGNEQFF. Based on the CDR3 plus reference TRBV5-1 and TRBJ2-1, the full variable domain is KAGVTQTPRYLIKTRGQQVTLSCSPISGHRSVSWYQQTPGQGLQFLFEYFSETQRNKGNFPGRFSGRQFSNSRSEMNVSTLELGDSALYLCASSLVLGNEQFFGPGTRLTVL.

This clone is labeled as medium-sized. This sequence joins TRBV2 and TRBJ2-3; TRBD1 matches 8 bases. This CDR3 contains 15 residues. CDR1 is SNHLY and CDR2 is FYNNEI in the germline V gene. Losses at the gene ends were 4 bases for V and 4 bases for J; bases not matched to a gene: 7. The CDR3 DNA is TGTGCCAGCAGTGTGGACAGGGCGGTTCCAGATACGCAGTATTTT. Translating gives CASSVDRAVPDTQYF.

The chain has TRBV5-1 and TRBJ2-3; D remains ambiguous. From germline, CDR1 is SGHRS and CDR2 YFSETQ. CDR3 length: 16 amino acids. V was trimmed by 4 bases and J by 0 bases, leaving 15 bases between them. The CDR3: CASSPSERTSTDTQYF. CDR3 nucleotide sequence: TGCGCCAGCAGCCCCTCGGAGCGTACTAGCACAGATACGCAGTATTTT.

The chain has TRBV7-8 and TRBJ1-1, with D perhaps TRBD1 (6 bases). Germline V CDR1 and CDR2: SGHVS, FQNEAQ. Trimming cost V 5 bases and J 5 bases, with 12 bases left between them. The length of the CDR3 is 13 residues. The CDR3 sequence is CASSPGVRTEAFF. The CDR3 DNA follows: TGTGCCAGCAGCCCAGGGGTGAGAACTGAAGCTTTCTTT. The whole variable domain, filled in from reference TRBV7-8 and TRBJ1-1, reads GAGVSQSPRYKVAKRGQDVALRCDPISGHVSLFWYQQALGQGPEFLTYFQNEAQLDKSGLPSDRFFAERPEGSVSTLKIQRTQQEDSAVYLCASSPGVRTEAFFGQGTRLTVV.